A selection of T cell receptor beta chains follows, all from one sample in a study of Ad26.COV2.S vaccination and SARS-CoV-2 variants. The repertoire was sequenced with immunoSEQ multiplex PCR; TCRdb's copy has only in-frame clones and lacks some. The table shows 380,000 or so clones, with roughly nine tenths occurring only once. The sequencing here drew on peripheral blood, taken in a trial of Ad26.COV2.S vaccine versus placebo. These receptors were collected from a person aged 18-60 years who received the Ad26.COV2.S COVID-19 vaccine or a placebo. Each CDR3 is given with its conserved first and last residue. D genes are given only for firm matches. Size is omitted from some rows. Given values are once, few, many or a class for expanded clones.

>NA|NA|TRBJ1-6|TRBV5-1
CASSLRTENSPLHF
TGCGCCAGCAGCTTGAGGACCGAAAATTCACCCCTCCACTTT
>TRBD1|NA|TRBJ2-7|TRBV5-1
CASSLWTGAVIYEQYF
TGCGCCAGCAGCCTCTGGACAGGGGCCGTCATCTACGAGCAGTACTTC
>TRBD2|NA|TRBJ2-7|TRBV6-1
CASSEGSGRRLGQYF
TGTGCCAGCAGTGAAGGAAGCGGGAGAAGACTCGGGCAGTACTTC
>NA|NA|TRBJ1-1|TRBV4-3
CASSQDREGAAFF
TGCGCCAGCAGCCAAGATCGGGAGGGAGCAGCTTTCTTT
>TRBD1|once|TRBJ1-4|TRBV9
CASSRTGLYEKLFF
TGTGCCAGCAGCAGGACAGGGCTGTATGAAAAACTGTTTTTT
>NA|once|TRBJ1-5|TRBV19
CASSSLGASQPQHF
TGTGCCAGTTCAAGCCTTGGCGCCAGTCAGCCCCAGCATTTT
>NA|NA|TRBJ2-7|TRBV12-3/TRBV12-4
CASSLQGEQYF
TGTGCCAGCAGTTTGCAAGGCGAGCAGTACTTC
>NA|NA|TRBJ1-3|TRBV6-5
CASSYGDSGNTIYF
TGTGCCAGCAGTTACGGGGATTCGGGAAACACCATATATTTT
>NA|once|TRBJ1-2|TRBV6-5
CASIREGGGGYTF
TGTGCCAGCATCCGCGAGGGGGGAGGGGGCTACACCTTC
>TRBD1|NA|TRBJ1-1|TRBV28
CASSPDRGGVLEAFF
TGTGCCAGCAGCCCCGACAGGGGTGGAGTACTTGAAGCTTTCTTT
>NA|NA|TRBJ2-5|TRBV12-3/TRBV12-4
CASRGSQETQYF
TGTGCCAGCAGAGGGAGTCAAGAGACCCAGTACTTC
>NA|NA|TRBJ2-2|TRBV10-3
CAIRGSNGNPGTGELFF
TGTGCCATCAGGGGGTCAAATGGTAACCCGGGTACCGGGGAGCTGTTTTTT
>TRBD1|NA|TRBJ2-7|TRBV14
CASSPTGGAGTYF
TGTGCCAGCAGCCCGACAGGGGGCGCGGGGACGTACTTC
>TRBD2|NA|TRBJ2-5|TRBV7-2
CASSLQSGSGTQYF
TGTGCCAGCAGCTTACAGAGCGGGAGCGGGACCCAGTACTTC
>NA|NA|TRBJ1-2|TRBV9
CASSASPLQGGSYTF
TGTGCCAGCAGCGCCTCCCCCCTACAGGGAGGGTCCTACACCTTC
>NA|NA|TRBJ1-2|TRBV6-4
CASSDGDYGYTF
TGTGCCAGCAGTGACGGCGATTATGGCTACACCTTC